The 31 T cell receptor beta chains in this list originate from one sample, sequenced in a study of blood T cell repertoires in COVID-19. Only in-frame clones appear in the TCRdb table, and some are missing; sequencing was by immunoSEQ multiplex PCR. The sample shows some 87,000 clones, about 90% of them seen only once. Sequenced sample: peripheral blood. These receptor sequences come from a human donor in a cohort sampled during active COVID-19.

The chain combines TRBV3-1 (or the pseudogene TRBV3-2) with TRBJ2-7, with a weak D call TRBD1 (5 bases). CDR1 is LGHDT, CDR2 YNNKEL, per germline (reference sequence). This CDR3 contains 13 residues. V dropped 6 bases and J dropped 3 bases, with 12 bases sitting between them. CDR3 sequence: CASRVGHGYEQYF. In nucleotides, the CDR3 is TGTGCCAGCAGAGTAGGACACGGCTACGAGCAGTACTTC.

CDR3 nucleotide sequence: TGTGCCAGCAGCGGCTCGGACAGGAATGAAAAACTGTTTTTT. Its translation is CASSGSDRNEKLFF. The chain uses TRBV5-4 and TRBJ1-4; 7 bases are a match to TRBD1. In germline, CDR1 is SGHNT, CDR2 YYREEE (reference sequence). The CDR3 loop spans 14 amino acids. J was trimmed by 5 bases and V by 4 bases; bases with no gene match: 5.

CDR3 loop: CATSRQEPCTF. The CDR3 DNA sequence: TGTGCCACCAGCAGACAGGAGCCCTGCACCTTC. The V and J genes are TRBV24-1 and TRBJ1-2; a possible D gene is TRBD1 (6 bases). V was shortened by 7 bases and J by 13 bases, with 15 bases between the two germline ends. The CDR3 is made up of 11 amino acids. Germline CDR1 reads KGHDR; CDR2 reads SFDVKD.

The chain uses TRBV20-1 and TRBJ1-2; the D is unclear. This CDR3 region has 10 residues. Germline loops: CDR1 DFQATT, CDR2 SNEGSKA (reference sequence). The V and J ends lost 5 bases and 5 bases respectively, with 6 bases between them. The CDR3 sequence: CSAPRYGYTF. CDR3 DNA sequence: TGCAGTGCTCCCAGATATGGCTACACCTTC.

This sequence joins TRBV4-1 and TRBJ1-2; 7 bases fit TRBD1. CDR1 and CDR2 from the germline V gene are MGHRA and YSYEKL. The CDR3 has 14 amino acids. V gave up 2 bases and J gave up 3 bases; unmatched junction bases: 3. The CDR3, as DNA: TGCGCCAGCAGCCAACTCAGGGGGGACTATGGCTACACCTTC. Protein sequence: CASSQLRGDYGYTF.

V is TRBV7-9 and J is TRBJ2-7, with TRBD1 matching over 9 bases. This CDR3 comprises 16 residues. J lost 0 bases, V lost 4 bases, and 7 bases had no gene match. CDR1 is SEHNR and CDR2 is FQNEAQ in the germline V gene (reference sequence). CDR3 DNA: TGTGCCAGCAGCTCTCCCGGGACAGGGAGCTCCTACGAGCAGTACTTC. Translated: CASSSPGTGSSYEQYF.

As concerns this clone: A read error may account for a junction end that differs from germline. The V call is TRBV30, the J call TRBJ2-7, with 9 nucleotides matching TRBD1. The CDR3 is 9 amino acids. Per germline, CDR1 GTSNPN and CDR2 SVGIG (reference sequence). The CDR3 reads CAWRGTGNF. CDR3 DNA sequence: TGTGCCTGGCGTGGGACAGGGAACTTC.

V usage is TRBV11-2 and J usage is TRBJ2-1; D call uncertain. The length of the CDR3 is 13 residues. Between the trimmed V and J ends, which lost 2 bases and 9 bases, there was a span of 11 bases. Germline CDR1 SGHAT, CDR2 FQNNGV. Written as DNA, the CDR3 is TGTGCCAGCAGCTTACGCCGAAACGGTGAGCAGTTCTTC. Translation gives CASSLRRNGEQFF. Filled out from reference TRBV11-2 and TRBJ2-1, the complete variable domain reads EAGVAQSPRYKIIEKRQSVAFWCNPISGHATLYWYQQILGQGPKLLIQFQNNGVVDDSQLPKDRFSAERLKGVDSTLKIQPAKLEDSAVYLCASSLRRNGEQFFGPGTRLTVL.

This chain uses TRBV29-1 with TRBJ1-1; no firm D call. Germline CDR1 SQVTM, CDR2 ANQGSEA. This CDR3 is built from 11 residues. CDR3 in amino acids: CTTHRGSEAFF. CDR3 in DNA: TGCACCACCCACCGGGGATCTGAAGCTTTCTTT.

This clone was found a few times. This chain joins TRBV7-2 and TRBJ1-5, with a tentative D call TRBD1 (5 bases). This CDR3 has 13 residues. Germline CDR1 is SGHTA and CDR2 is FQGNSA. V was shortened by 3 bases and J by 5 bases, with 8 bases between the two germline ends. The CDR3 loop reads CASSLDKHQPQHF. The CDR3 region has the DNA TGTGCCAGCAGCTTGGACAAGCATCAGCCCCAGCATTTT.

This chain connects TRBV2 to TRBJ1-1; 7 bases map to TRBD1. This CDR3 is 15 amino acids long. After removal of 2 bases from V and 4 bases from J, the junction contained 7 bases not matched to a gene. Germline V gives CDR1 SNHLY, CDR2 FYNNEI. The CDR3 sequence: CASSESSGGITEAFF. The CDR3, as DNA: TGTGCCAGCAGTGAATCCTCAGGGGGGATCACTGAAGCTTTCTTT.

The chain links TRBV25-1 to TRBJ1-3; D remains unclear. This CDR3 is 15 amino acids long. V was cut by 6 bases and J by 0 bases, with 12 bases left in between. Germline V CDR1 and CDR2: MGHDK, SYGVNS. Here the CDR3 reads CASSKTGSSGNTIYF. The CDR3 DNA is TGTGCCAGCAGCAAAACCGGGAGCTCTGGAAACACCATATATTTT.

For this clone: One end of the junction does not line up with germline, which may come from a read error. The chain has TRBV6-5 and TRBJ2-2; TRBD1 is a possible D gene (5 bases). CDR1 and CDR2 from the germline V gene are MNHEY and SVGAGI. The CDR3 spans 16 residues. The CDR3 bases are TGTGCCAGCATTTACGGATTGGTAAGGGGAACCGGGGAGCTGTTTTTT. It specifies CASIYGLVRGTGELFF.

The rearrangement uses TRBV3-1 (or the pseudogene TRBV3-2) and TRBJ1-2; a weak D match, TRBD1 (5 bases). The CDR3 consists of 13 residues. Germline-derived CDR1 and CDR2 are LGHDT and YNNKEL (reference sequence). Trimming shortened V by 6 bases and J by 4 bases, and 12 bases separated the two germline ends. The CDR3 nucleotides are TGTGCCAGCAGAAGACAGATTTGCTATGGCTACACCTTC. This encodes CASRRQICYGYTF.

The V gene is TRBV27, the J gene TRBJ1-5; 7 nucleotides align to TRBD1. Germline CDR1 MNHEY, CDR2 SMNVEV (reference sequence). The CDR3 is made up of 12 amino acids. J gave up 4 bases and V 6 bases, and 0 bases lay outside the gene matches. The CDR3 here is CASRQGNQPQHF. The CDR3 DNA reads as TGTGCCAGCAGACAGGGGAATCAGCCCCAGCATTTT.

This chain joins TRBV28 and TRBJ2-7, with 9 bases fitting TRBD2. The V gene end was trimmed by 4 bases and the J gene end by 2 bases; junction bases not matched to a gene: 6. Germline CDR1 reads MDHEN; CDR2 reads SYDVKM. There are 15 residues in the CDR3. CDR3 residues: CASSSPASGAYEQYF. CDR3 in DNA: TGTGCCAGCAGTTCCCCGGCTAGCGGGGCCTACGAGCAGTACTTC.

The chain has TRBV28 and TRBJ2-7; 8 nucleotides align to TRBD1. J was trimmed by 1 base and V by 6 bases; bases with no gene match: 8. CDR3 length: 15 amino acids. CDR1 is MDHEN, CDR2 SYDVKM, per germline. The CDR3 coding sequence is TGTGCCAGCAGCCCCGGCGGGACAGGATCCTACGAGCAGTACTTC. It specifies CASSPGGTGSYEQYF.

V gene TRBV2 combines with J gene TRBJ1-6, with TRBD1 as a possible D gene (5 bases). This CDR3 is built from 17 residues. Trimming stripped 1 base from V and 4 bases from J, with 14 bases between. Germline loops: CDR1 SNHLY, CDR2 FYNNEI. CDR3 DNA: TGTGCCAGCAGTGAAGGTCAGGGCCCCTCGTATAATTCACCCCTCCACTTT. Its protein is CASSEGQGPSYNSPLHF. Using reference TRBV2 and TRBJ1-6 for the parts outside the CDR3, the full variable domain is EPEVTQTPSHQVTQMGQEVILRCVPISNHLYFYWYRQILGQKVEFLVSFYNNEISEKSEIFDDQFSVERPDGSNFTLKIRSTKLEDSAMYFCASSEGQGPSYNSPLHFGNGTRLTVT.

This clone has a single count. This sequence joins TRBV4-2 and TRBJ1-4, with unresolved D. Trimming took 5 bases from V and 0 from J, leaving 13 bases between them. The CDR3 totals 16 residues. Per germline, CDR1 LGHNA and CDR2 YNFKEQ. The CDR3 loop is CASSFNAGATNEKLFF. In DNA, the CDR3 is TGTGCCAGCAGCTTCAACGCGGGAGCAACTAATGAAAAACTGTTTTTT.

This chain uses TRBV5-1 with TRBJ2-5; 9 nucleotides match TRBD1. The CDR3 is 14 amino acids. With 2 bases clipped from V and 4 bases from J, the junction kept 3 bases outside the gene matches. Germline assignment: CDR1 SGHRS and CDR2 YFSETQ. The CDR3 loop reads CASSLRGQGETQYF. DNA for the CDR3: TGCGCCAGCAGCTTAAGGGGACAGGGAGAGACCCAGTACTTC. The full variable domain, its missing parts supplied by reference TRBV5-1 and TRBJ2-5, is KAGVTQTPRYLIKTRGQQVTLSCSPISGHRSVSWYQQTPGQGLQFLFEYFSETQRNKGNFPGRFSGRQFSNSRSEMNVSTLELGDSALYLCASSLRGQGETQYFGPGTRLLVL.

This chain links TRBV19 with TRBJ2-3, with 11 positions matching TRBD2. CDR3 length: 17 residues. Germline V gene lookup returns CDR1 LNHDA and CDR2 SQIVND (reference sequence). The trim removed 2 bases at V and 0 bases at J, leaving 4 bases unmatched. CDR3 sequence (DNA): TGTGCCAGTAGTATATCTAGCGGGGGGTCTAGCACAGATACGCAGTATTTT. Residues: CASSISSGGSSTDTQYF.

The chain carries TRBV10-1 and TRBJ2-3; TRBD1 might be the D (6 bases). Per the germline V gene, CDR1 is WNHNN and CDR2 is SYGVQD (reference sequence). CDR3 size: 13 residues. The germline V and J ends were trimmed by 0 bases and 11 bases, with 12 bases remaining between them. CDR3 protein: CASSESRQGKQYF. The CDR3, as DNA: TGCGCCAGCAGTGAGTCGAGGCAGGGGAAGCAGTATTTT.

The V and J genes are TRBV30 and TRBJ1-2, with D hard to call. Germline-derived CDR1 and CDR2 are GTSNPN and SVGIG (reference sequence). CDR3 size: 13 residues. V dropped 3 bases and J dropped 0 bases, with 8 bases sitting between them. CDR3 in amino acids: CAWSEGPNYGYTF. CDR3 in DNA: TGTGCCTGGAGCGAGGGTCCTAACTATGGCTACACCTTC.

V usage is TRBV7-2 and J usage is TRBJ1-2; D uncertain. Germline lookup yields CDR1 SGHTA and CDR2 FQGNSA. The ends were cut back, 2 bases at V and 9 bases at J, with 13 bases in the middle. The CDR3 loop spans 13 amino acids. The CDR3 loop reads CASSLRAAGSYTF. The CDR3 bases are TGTGCCAGCAGCTTACGGGCGGCGGGAAGCTACACCTTC.

The J gene is TRBJ2-1, the V gene TRBV7-2, with D possibly being TRBD2 (6 bases). The CDR3 is 13 residues long. CDR1 and CDR2 from the germline V gene are SGHTA and FQGNSA. V was cut by 0 bases and J by 9 bases, with 9 bases left in between. DNA for the CDR3: TGTGCCAGCAGCTTAGCACTAGCAGGTGAGCAGTTCTTC. This codes for CASSLALAGEQFF.

V gene TRBV11-2 combines with J gene TRBJ1-2, with a weak D call TRBD1 (6 bases). V lost 1 base, J lost 12 bases, and 12 bases lay in between. The CDR3 is 12 residues long. The germline V gene has CDR1 SGHAT and CDR2 FQNNGV. Here the CDR3 DNA reads TGTGCCAGCAGCTTAGTACAGGGTCGCGACACCTTC. Encoded protein: CASSLVQGRDTF.

CDR3 in amino acids: CASSQTTPYNSPLHF. CDR3 coding DNA: TGTGCCAGCAGTCAGACAACACCCTATAATTCACCCCTCCACTTT. The chain uses TRBV2 and TRBJ1-6; D gene uncertain. Trimming stripped 5 bases from V and 2 bases from J, with 10 bases between. CDR1 and CDR2 (germline): SNHLY, FYNNEI. The CDR3 contains 15 residues.

V and J are TRBV6-5 and TRBJ2-5, with TRBD1 as a possible D gene (6 bases). The CDR3 covers 12 residues. The germline CDR1 and CDR2 sequences are MNHEY and SVGAGI. The germline V and J ends were trimmed by 9 bases and 1 base, with 9 bases remaining between them. Here the CDR3 reads CASTGIQETQYF. CDR3 in DNA: TGTGCCAGTACAGGGATCCAAGAGACCCAGTACTTC.

The sample holds a few counts of this clone. This chain connects TRBV6-5 to TRBJ1-5, with D unresolved. This CDR3 is 12 amino acids long. Trimming cost V 8 bases and J 7 bases, with 12 bases left between them. Per germline, CDR1 MNHEY and CDR2 SVGAGI. CDR3 nucleotides: TGTGCCAGCGGTCGAGCGCGCCAGCCCCAGCATTTT. This translates into CASGRARQPQHF.

V gene TRBV11-2 combines with J gene TRBJ2-1; TRBD2 might be the D (5 bases). In germline, CDR1 is SGHAT, CDR2 FQNNGV. V lost 6 bases to trimming and J lost 7 bases, with 16 bases between them. The CDR3 contains 14 residues. CDR3 amino acids: CASRTYEGGNEQFF. In DNA form, the CDR3 reads TGTGCCAGCAGAACGTATGAGGGCGGAAATGAGCAGTTCTTC.

The gene calls are TRBV5-6 and TRBJ1-1; perhaps TRBD1 as D (6 bases). The CDR3 is made up of 12 amino acids. V lost 4 bases and J lost 9, with 13 bases in between. Germline CDR1 and CDR2: SGHDT and YYEEEE. CDR3 nucleotides: TGTGCCAGCAGCGAAGGGACACGAAAAGCTTTCTTT. Its translation is CASSEGTRKAFF.